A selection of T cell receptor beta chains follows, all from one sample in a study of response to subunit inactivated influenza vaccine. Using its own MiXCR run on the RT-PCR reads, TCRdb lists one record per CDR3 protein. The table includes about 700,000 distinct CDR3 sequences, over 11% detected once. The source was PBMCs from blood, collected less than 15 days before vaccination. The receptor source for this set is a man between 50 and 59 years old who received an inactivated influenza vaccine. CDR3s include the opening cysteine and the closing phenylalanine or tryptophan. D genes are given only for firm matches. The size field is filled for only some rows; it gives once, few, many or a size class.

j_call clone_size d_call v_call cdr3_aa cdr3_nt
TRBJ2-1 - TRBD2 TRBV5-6 CASSLVSGTSGSPYNEQFF TGTGCCAGCAGCTTGGTTTCAGGGACTAGCGGGAGTCCCTACAATGAGCAGTTCTTC
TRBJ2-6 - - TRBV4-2 CASSQAQGSGANVLTF TGTGCCAGCAGCCAAGCACAGGGTTCTGGGGCCAACGTCCTGACTTTC
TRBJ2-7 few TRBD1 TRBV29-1 CSVDDRGNYEQYF TGCAGCGTAGATGACAGGGGAAACTACGAGCAGTACTTC
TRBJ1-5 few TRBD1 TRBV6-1 CASRGQGASEPQHF TGTGCCAGCAGGGGACAGGGAGCGAGCGAGCCCCAGCATTTT
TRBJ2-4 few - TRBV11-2 CASSLAYVGNIQYF TGTGCCAGCAGCTTAGCCTACGTCGGGAACATTCAGTACTTC
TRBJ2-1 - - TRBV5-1 CASSLLAEAYNEQFF TGCGCCAGCAGCTTGTTAGCAGAAGCCTACAATGAGCAGTTCTTC
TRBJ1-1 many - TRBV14 CASSRTGTNTEAFF TGTGCCAGCAGCCGGACGGGGACGAACACTGAAGCTTTCTTT
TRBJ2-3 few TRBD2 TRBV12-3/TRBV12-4 CASSLPRLADDTQYF TGTGCCAGCAGTCTCCCCCGACTAGCGGATGATACGCAGTATTTT
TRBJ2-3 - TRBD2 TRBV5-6 CASSRRRTSGGAKDTQYF TGTGCCAGCAGCCGAAGGCGGACTAGCGGGGGGGCGAAAGATACGCAGTATTTT
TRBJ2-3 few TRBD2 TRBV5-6 CASSLARLAVITDTQYF TGTGCCAGCAGCTTGGCTCGACTAGCGGTCATCACAGATACGCAGTATTTT
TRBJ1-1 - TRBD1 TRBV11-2 CASSPTGTVVTEAFF TGTGCCAGCAGCCCCACCGGGACAGTAGTAACTGAAGCTTTCTTT
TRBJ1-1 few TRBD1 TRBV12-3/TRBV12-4 CASRGQVGRTEAFF TGTGCCAGCAGAGGACAGGTGGGAAGAACTGAAGCTTTCTTT
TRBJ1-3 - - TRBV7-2 CASSFSPWTEIGNTIYF TGTGCCAGCAGCTTTTCTCCGTGGACAGAAATTGGAAACACCATATATTTT
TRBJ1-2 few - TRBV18 CASSPRDIAYGYTF TGTGCCAGCTCACCACGGGACATCGCTTATGGCTACACCTTC
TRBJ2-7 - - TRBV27 CTSRQDVPYEQYF TGTACCAGCAGACAGGACGTCCCCTACGAGCAGTACTTC
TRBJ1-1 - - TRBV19 CASGPGNTEAFF TGTGCCAGTGGCCCAGGGAACACTGAAGCTTTCTTT
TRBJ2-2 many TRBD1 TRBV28 CASSSTGTGRTGELFF TGTGCCAGCAGTTCCACCGGGACAGGGCGCACCGGGGAGCTGTTTTTT
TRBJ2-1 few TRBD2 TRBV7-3 CASSLKASSGRMDEQFF TGTGCCAGCAGCTTAAAGGCGTCTAGCGGGAGGATGGATGAGCAGTTCTTC
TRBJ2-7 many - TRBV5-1 CASSLVEGATPYEQYF TGCGCCAGCAGCTTGGTCGAGGGTGCGACCCCCTACGAGCAGTACTTC
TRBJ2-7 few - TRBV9 CASSVNRGDEQYF TGTGCCAGCAGCGTAAACCGAGGCGACGAGCAGTACTTC
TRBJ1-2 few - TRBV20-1 CSARDRPAGGYTF TGCAGTGCCCGTGACCGCCCAGCGGGTGGCTACACCTTC
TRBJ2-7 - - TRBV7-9 CASSLGVSSIYEQYF TGTGCCAGCAGCTTAGGTGTCAGTAGCATCTACGAGCAGTACTTC
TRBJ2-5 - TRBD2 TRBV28 CASSLWASGGAETQYF TGTGCCAGCAGTTTATGGGCTAGCGGGGGGGCTGAGACCCAGTACTTC
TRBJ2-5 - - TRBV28 CASSLGRIETQYF TGTGCCAGCAGTTTAGGTCGAATCGAGACCCAGTACTTC
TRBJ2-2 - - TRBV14 CASSHDTGELFF TGTGCCAGCAGCCATGACACCGGGGAGCTGTTTTTT
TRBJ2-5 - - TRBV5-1 CASSLDRVRQETQYF TGCGCCAGCAGCTTGGACAGGGTGCGGCAAGAGACCCAGTACTTC
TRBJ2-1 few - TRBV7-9 CASSLARGSTLDEQFF TGTGCCAGCAGCTTAGCCCGGGGATCAACTCTGGATGAGCAGTTCTTC
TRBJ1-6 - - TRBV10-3 CAITRGQGDNSPLHF TGTGCCATCACCAGGGGTCAGGGCGATAATTCACCCCTCCACTTT
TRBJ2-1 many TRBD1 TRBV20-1 CSARGQGHSYNEQFF TGCAGTGCTAGAGGACAGGGCCATTCCTACAATGAGCAGTTCTTC
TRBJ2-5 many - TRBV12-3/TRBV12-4 CASRGGGETQYF TGTGCCAGCAGGGGGGGTGGGGAGACCCAGTACTTC
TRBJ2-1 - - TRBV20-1 CSAREPTGYNEQFF TGCAGTGCTAGAGAACCGACAGGATACAATGAGCAGTTCTTC
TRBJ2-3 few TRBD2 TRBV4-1 CASSQDLVIAGGRSSTDTQYF TGCGCCAGCAGCCAAGATTTGGTAATAGCGGGGGGTAGGTCAAGCACAGATACGCAGTATTTT